This TCR beta chain was retrieved from a study of T cells in Graves' hyperthyroidism and ophthalmopathy. What was amplified from RNA transcripts were TCR beta CDR3 regions. The TCR CDR3 first-round RT-PCR relied on the HTBI primer set. MiXCR was run by TCRdb on the multiplex PCR reads, yielding one entry per CDR3 protein. The sample contains nearly 750,000 distinct CDR3 sequences, just over 35% of which appear only once. This clonotype was seen repeatedly, ten times or more. Its antigen is not known. Study conclusions and caveats: Ophthalmopathy got predicted by the model a median about six months before its onset.

Source material: blood. The sequence came from a middle-aged woman with Graves' hyperthyroidism.

CDR3 nucleotides: TGTGCCATCAGAGGCGGAGGCGGGAGTTCGACGCGCGAGCAGTACTTC. The encoded protein is CAIRGGGGSSTREQYF. The chain joins TRBV10-3 to TRBJ2-7, with 7 positions matching TRBD2. This CDR3 spans 16 amino acids. From germline, CDR1 is ENHRY and CDR2 SYGVKD. J gave up 6 bases and V 6 bases, and 17 bases lay outside the gene matches.